Below, 27 T cell receptor beta chains from the same sample are listed, as sequenced in a study of blood T cells in healthy people across ages (dated by TCRdb to about 2015). The receptor library was made with 5' RACE. Sequencing was performed on an Illumina HiSeq 2500. A second PCR of about 7 to 12 cycles was performed with a sample-barcoded 5' primer and a J-beta primer mix. The public sequencing data were trimmed at Q25 with fastp and processed into clonotypes with MiXCR by TCRdb, which kept only in-frame beta chains. Duplicate CDR3 protein sequences are folded into a single record with the most common DNA and genes. The sample table lists about 1,400,000 distinct CDR3 sequences, around 42% of them with a count of one. The ten largest clones take up roughly 7.9% of the sample. Sample: blood. These receptors all come from a woman between 18 and 29 years old in good health.

This clonotype turned up a few times. The chain links TRBV6-1 to TRBJ2-3; no clear D gene. This CDR3 has 13 residues. Germline-derived CDR1 and CDR2 are MNHNS and SASEGT. V was shortened by 1 base and J by 5 bases, with 7 bases between the two germline ends. CDR3 protein: CASSEEEIDTQYF. The CDR3 bases are TGTGCCAGCAGTGAAGAGGAGATAGATACGCAGTATTTT.

The gene calls are TRBV27 and TRBJ2-7; 8 bases are a match to TRBD1. V was pared by 6 bases and J by 3 bases, with 13 bases of the junction left unmatched. The CDR3 extends over 16 amino acids. Germline V gives CDR1 MNHEY, CDR2 SMNVEV (reference sequence). For the CDR3, the DNA is TGTGCCAGCAGCCCACCTATCGGGACAGGATACTACGAGCAGTACTTC. Translating gives CASSPPIGTGYYEQYF.

This clonotype was observed a handful of times. The gene calls are TRBV11-2 and TRBJ2-7; 7 bases are a match to TRBD1. The V gene end was trimmed by 3 bases and the J gene end by 4 bases; junction bases not matched to a gene: 15. The germline gives CDR1 SGHAT, CDR2 FQNNGV. The CDR3 covers 17 residues. In DNA, the CDR3 is TGTGCCAGCAGCTTCCACCGGATACCAGGGGGATCGTACGAGCAGTACTTC. Residues: CASSFHRIPGGSYEQYF.

The chain carries TRBV7-2 and TRBJ2-3; the D is unclear. In germline, CDR1 is SGHTA, CDR2 FQGNSA. CDR3 length: 14 amino acids. The V gene lost 5 bases and the J gene lost 1 base, with 10 bases spanning the gap. This chain's CDR3 is CASSHTTGTDTQYF. CDR3 sequence (DNA): TGTGCCAGCAGCCATACAACCGGCACAGATACGCAGTATTTT.

The chain combines TRBV28 with TRBJ2-5, with D perhaps matching TRBD2 (6 bases). The CDR3 is 15 amino acids. Deletions cut 5 bases from V and 4 bases from J, with 17 bases between. Germline CDR1 and CDR2: MDHEN and SYDVKM. The CDR3 loop reads CASSRGLDLGETQYF. The CDR3 DNA reads TGTGCCAGCAGTCGGGGACTGGACCTGGGAGAGACCCAGTACTTC.

The chain links TRBV20-1 to TRBJ2-1; 7 nucleotides align to TRBD1. The V segment lost 2 bases and the J segment 10 bases; nucleotides outside the gene matches: 14. Germline CDR1 and CDR2: DFQATT and SNEGSKA (reference sequence). The length of the CDR3 is 15 residues. DNA for the CDR3: TGCAGTGCTAGATCTCCAGGGGGACCCGCTCGGGAGCAGTTCTTC. It is translated as CSARSPGGPAREQFF.

In this sample, this clonotype turned up a few times. V usage is TRBV5-1 and J usage is TRBJ2-5; 9 bases map to TRBD2. V gave up 5 bases and J gave up 4 bases; unmatched junction bases: 15. Germline CDR1 SGHRS, CDR2 YFSETQ. CDR3 length: 17 amino acids. CDR3 bases: TGCGCCAGCAGGGGTCCTAGCGGGACCACCCCCGGAGAGACCCAGTACTTC. Translated: CASRGPSGTTPGETQYF.

This clonotype came up a few times. The V and J genes are TRBV11-2 and TRBJ2-7; tentatively, D is TRBD1 (5 bases). Trimming removed 0 bases from V and 5 bases from J, with 17 bases in between. The CDR3 covers 16 residues. Germline CDR1 SGHAT, CDR2 FQNNGV. As DNA, the CDR3 is TGTGCCAGCAGCTTAGATAATTTGCAGGGTAGGAACGAGCAGTACTTC. Residues: CASSLDNLQGRNEQYF.

This clonotype was recorded at least ten times. CDR3 nucleotides: TGTGCCAGCAGCAAAGAAGGACTGTCGTATGGCTACACCTTC. As protein: CASSKEGLSYGYTF. This sequence joins TRBV21-1 and TRBJ1-2; the table's D call, TRBD1, has no DNA check behind it. TRBV21-1 represents a pseudogene. The CDR3 has 14 residues.

The chain is built from TRBV7-9 and TRBJ2-3, with 7 bases aligning to TRBD1. Germline CDR1 reads SEHNR; CDR2 reads FQNEAQ (reference sequence). The CDR3 length is 18 residues. V dropped 7 bases and J dropped 2; count of bases not matched to a gene: 18. CDR3 in DNA: TGTGCCAGCACCAAATTCGGGAAAACAGGGGACCCCACAGATACGCAGTATTTT. This sequence encodes CASTKFGKTGDPTDTQYF.

This chain connects TRBV7-2 to TRBJ2-1; D unclear. V was clipped by 5 bases and J by 10 bases, with 9 bases between them. Germline V CDR1 and CDR2: SGHTA, FQGNSA. The CDR3 runs 11 residues. The CDR3 nucleotides are TGTGCCAGCAGCCAGGATCAGGAGCAGTTCTTC. This encodes CASSQDQEQFF.

This clonotype was seen more than once but under ten times. DNA for the CDR3: TGTGCCAGCAGCCAAGTAAGGCTAGCGAGGGATGAGCAGTTCTTC. It codes for CASSQVRLARDEQFF. The genes are TRBV14 and TRBJ2-1; TRBD2 might be the D (6 bases). Per the germline V gene, CDR1 is SGHDN and CDR2 is FVKESK. The CDR3 extends over 15 amino acids. Trimming stripped 1 base from V and 8 bases from J, with 15 bases between.

There are many counts of this clonotype. V is TRBV20-1 and J is TRBJ2-1; no clear D. Deletions cut 4 bases from V and 0 bases from J, with 7 bases between. The CDR3 has 13 residues. Germline V gene sequence: CDR1 DFQATT, CDR2 SNEGSKA (reference sequence). CDR3 amino acids: CSAKAVSYNEQFF. The CDR3 nucleotides read TGCAGTGCTAAGGCAGTCTCCTACAATGAGCAGTTCTTC.

This clonotype has only a few counts. V and J are TRBV28 and TRBJ2-3, with 11 bases fitting TRBD2. This CDR3 is 18 amino acids long. J gave up 0 bases and V 5 bases, and 10 bases lay outside the gene matches. The V gene's germline CDR1 is MDHEN and CDR2 SYDVKM. The CDR3 protein is CASSPVAGGKKSTDTQYF. For the CDR3, the DNA is TGTGCCAGCAGTCCCGTAGCGGGGGGGAAAAAGAGCACAGATACGCAGTATTTT.

This clonotype turned up a few times. This sequence joins TRBV4-1 and TRBJ1-5, with unresolved D. This CDR3 is built from 15 residues. Germline V gene data show CDR1 as MGHRA and CDR2 as YSYEKL. Between the trimmed V and J ends, which lost 1 base and 1 base, there was a span of 8 bases. CDR3 protein: CASSQVLQSNQPQHF. Here the CDR3 DNA reads TGCGCCAGCAGCCAAGTCCTCCAAAGCAATCAGCCCCAGCATTTT.

In this sample, this clonotype turned up a few times. The chain uses TRBV27 and TRBJ2-6; 7 bases fit TRBD1. Germline assignment: CDR1 MNHEY and CDR2 SMNVEV (reference sequence). V was pared by 5 bases and J by 0 bases, with 4 bases of the junction left unmatched. CDR3 length: 16 amino acids. CDR3 nucleotide sequence: TGTGCCAGCAGTCTCTACAGGGGCTCTGGGGCCAACGTCCTGACTTTC. It yields the protein CASSLYRGSGANVLTF.

Turning to this clonotype: The junction departs from germline at one end; a sequencing error may be responsible. The chain's CDR3 is CASNQGERLGEQYF. Written as DNA, the CDR3 is TGCGCCAGCAACCAAGGAGAACGGTTAGGTGAGCAGTACTTC. The chain recombines TRBV4-1 with TRBJ2-5; no clear D. The CDR3 sequence is 14 residues long. In germline, CDR1 is MGHRA, CDR2 YSYEKL.

This clonotype was observed a few times. The chain couples TRBV12-3 or TRBV12-4 to TRBJ2-3; 8 positions agree with TRBD2. This CDR3 is 16 amino acids long. Trimming cost V 6 bases and J 3 bases; bases outside gene matches: 11. CDR3 nucleotides: TGTGCCAGCAGGACCCAACTAGCGGCTAAAACAGATACGCAGTATTTT. Its protein is CASRTQLAAKTDTQYF.

This clonotype was observed a handful of times. The chain combines TRBV6-1 with TRBJ2-5; TRBD2 matches at 11 bases. Germline CDR1 reads MNHNS; CDR2 reads SASEGT. The CDR3 covers 19 residues. J gave up 1 base and V 5 bases, and 15 bases lay outside the gene matches. CDR3 sequence reads: CASSKQAMRLAGIQETQYF. CDR3 nucleotide sequence: TGTGCCAGCAGTAAACAGGCCATGAGACTAGCGGGGATCCAAGAGACCCAGTACTTC.

This clonotype was seen at least ten times. This sequence joins TRBV6-1 and TRBJ1-2; unclear D gene. The germline V gene encodes CDR1 MNHNS and CDR2 SASEGT. This CDR3 spans 13 amino acids. With 6 bases removed from V and 2 bases from J, the gap between germline ends came to 10 bases. CDR3 region: CASSPAGNYGYTF. CDR3 bases: TGTGCCAGCAGCCCCGCGGGGAACTATGGCTACACCTTC.

The J gene is TRBJ2-1, the V gene TRBV5-1; D may be TRBD1 or TRBD2 (5 bases each). CDR3 length: 13 amino acids. V gave up 4 bases and J gave up 10 bases, with 15 bases separating them. Germline V gene lookup returns CDR1 SGHRS and CDR2 YFSETQ. CDR3 nucleotides: TGCGCCAGCAGCCCTAGTGGGACCTACGAGCAGTTCTTC. Its protein is CASSPSGTYEQFF. The full variable domain, completed using reference TRBV5-1 and TRBJ2-1, is KAGVTQTPRYLIKTRGQQVTLSCSPISGHRSVSWYQQTPGQGLQFLFEYFSETQRNKGNFPGRFSGRQFSNSRSEMNVSTLELGDSALYLCASSPSGTYEQFFGPGTRLTVL.

This clonotype was detected a few times. This sequence joins TRBV6-6 and TRBJ1-2, with 9 bases aligning to TRBD1. This CDR3 has 15 amino acids. The V segment lost 2 bases and the J segment 4 bases; nucleotides outside the gene matches: 5. CDR1 is MNHNY, CDR2 SVGAGI, per germline (reference sequence). CDR3 bases: TGTGCCAGCAGTTACGTTACAGGGGGCGGCTATGGCTACACCTTC. Amino acid sequence: CASSYVTGGGYGYTF.

On this clonotype itself: One end of the junction does not line up with germline, which may come from a read error. The V gene is TRBV25-1, the J gene TRBJ1-2; D not certain. The germline V gene encodes CDR1 MGHDK and CDR2 SYGVNS. This CDR3 contains 14 residues. The chain's CDR3 is CASRTDSNPYDYTF. Written as DNA, the CDR3 is TGTGCCAGCAGGACGGACTCAAACCCCTATGACTACACCTTC.

V is TRBV2 and J is TRBJ1-2, with D tentatively TRBD1 (6 bases). Germline V CDR1 and CDR2: SNHLY, FYNNEI. Trimming removed 8 bases from V and 10 bases from J, with 23 bases in between. The CDR3 totals 14 residues. Here the CDR3 DNA reads TGTGCCAGCGGTGGGGGGGGACAAGGGGATGTCTACACCTTC. Translating it yields CASGGGGQGDVYTF.

The chain uses TRBV11-2 and TRBJ2-5; D remains unclear. Trimming removed 5 bases at V and 5 bases at J, with 9 bases between. Germline V gene sequence: CDR1 SGHAT, CDR2 FQNNGV. This CDR3 spans 12 amino acids. CDR3: CASSRLRETQYF. CDR3 nucleotides: TGTGCCAGCAGCCGATTGAGGGAGACCCAGTACTTC.

V usage is TRBV15 and J usage is TRBJ1-5; D not resolved. V was clipped by 3 bases and J by 4 bases, with 22 bases between them. The germline V gene has CDR1 LNHNV and CDR2 YYDKDF (reference sequence). The CDR3 is 18 amino acids. For the CDR3, the DNA is TGTGCCACCAGCAGGGATACCCGAGGACGGTTGGGGAATCAGCCCCAGCATTTT. This gives the protein CATSRDTRGRLGNQPQHF.

This clonotype was observed a few times. V usage is TRBV20-1 and J usage is TRBJ2-3; D is unresolved. Trimming left V 1 base short and J 6 bases short, with 8 bases between. The CDR3 consists of 12 residues. The germline V gene has CDR1 DFQATT and CDR2 SNEGSKA (reference sequence). This chain's CDR3 is CSARVMGDTQYF. The CDR3 DNA reads as TGCAGTGCTAGAGTTATGGGCGATACGCAGTATTTT.